This T cell receptor (beta chain) emerged from a study of human T cells and chemical hapten exposure. TCRdb re-derived calls from the RACE reads in MiXCR, one entry per CDR3 protein. Altogether 80,000 to 95,000 distinct CDR3 sequences are present, 8% to 10% being singletons, with the ten largest covering roughly 3.5%. In this sample, this clonotype turned up many times. Trimming shortened V by 0 bases and J by 8 bases, and 14 bases separated the two germline ends. CDR1 is LGHNA and CDR2 is YSLEER in the germline V gene. There are 16 residues in the CDR3. The sample's time point: pre-sensitization, week 0. Specified treatment: therapeutic diphenylcyclopropenone sensitization with weekly scalp DPC. The starting material, unfractionated whole blood, was used for total RNA extraction.

This clonotype was obtained from a woman between 40 and 50 years old with alopecia areata. Some clones in this sample may be carry-over from other donors' samples. V is TRBV4-3 and J is TRBJ1-6; D is undetermined. Sequencing was performed on whole blood, taken in connection with sensitization to the hapten diphenylcyclopropenone (DPC). CDR3 sequence: CASSQEVPTTDSPLHF. The CDR3 DNA reads as TGCGCCAGCAGCCAAGAGGTCCCCACGACCGATTCACCCCTCCACTTT.